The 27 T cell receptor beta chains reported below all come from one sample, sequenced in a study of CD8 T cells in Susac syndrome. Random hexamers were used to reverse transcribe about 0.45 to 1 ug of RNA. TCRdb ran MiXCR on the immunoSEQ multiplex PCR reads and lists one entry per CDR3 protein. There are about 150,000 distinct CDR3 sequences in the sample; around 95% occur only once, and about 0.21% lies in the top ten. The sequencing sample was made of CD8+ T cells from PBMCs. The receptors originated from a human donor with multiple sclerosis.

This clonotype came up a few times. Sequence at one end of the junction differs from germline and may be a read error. CDR3 sequence: CASSDSRSGANVLTF. The CDR3 DNA follows: TGTGCCAGCAGTGACTCCAGGTCAGGGGCCAACGTCCTGACTTTC. The chain is built from TRBV6-5 and TRBJ2-6; D is undetermined. This CDR3 is built from 15 residues. Per the germline V gene, CDR1 is MNHEY and CDR2 is SVGAGI.

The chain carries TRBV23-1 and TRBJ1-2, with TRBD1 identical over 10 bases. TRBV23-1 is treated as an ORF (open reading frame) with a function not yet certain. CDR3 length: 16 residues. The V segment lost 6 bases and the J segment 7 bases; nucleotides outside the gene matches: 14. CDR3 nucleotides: TGCGCCAGCAGCCGACGGGACAGGGGAAGGAATGGTGGCTACACCTTC. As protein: CASSRRDRGRNGGYTF.

CDR3 nucleotide sequence: TGTGCCAGCAGATATCGACAGGGGTTCTACGAGCAGTACTTC. Protein: CASRYRQGFYEQYF. The J gene is TRBJ2-7, the V gene TRBV7-2; 8 bases match TRBD1. V was clipped by 6 bases and J by 3 bases; unmatched bases: 7. The CDR3 covers 14 residues. The germline V gene has CDR1 SGHTA and CDR2 FQGNSA.

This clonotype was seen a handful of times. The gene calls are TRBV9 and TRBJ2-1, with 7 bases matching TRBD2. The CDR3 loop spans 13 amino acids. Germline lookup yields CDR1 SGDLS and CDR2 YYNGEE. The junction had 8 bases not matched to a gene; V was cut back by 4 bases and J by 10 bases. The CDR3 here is CASSPPGGREQFF. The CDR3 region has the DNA TGTGCCAGCAGCCCCCCGGGGGGACGGGAGCAGTTCTTC.

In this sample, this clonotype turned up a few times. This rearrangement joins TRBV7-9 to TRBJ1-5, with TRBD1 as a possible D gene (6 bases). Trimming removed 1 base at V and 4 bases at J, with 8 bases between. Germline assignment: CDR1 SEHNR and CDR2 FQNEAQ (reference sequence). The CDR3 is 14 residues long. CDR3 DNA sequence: TGTGCCAGCAGCTTAGGTCAGGGGAATCAGCCCCAGCATTTT. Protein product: CASSLGQGNQPQHF.

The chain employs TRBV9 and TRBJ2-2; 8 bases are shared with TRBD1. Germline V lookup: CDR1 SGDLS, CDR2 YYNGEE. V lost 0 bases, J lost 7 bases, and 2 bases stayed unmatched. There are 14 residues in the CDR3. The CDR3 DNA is TGTGCCAGCAGCGTAGGACAGGGGAGCGGGGAGCTGTTTTTT. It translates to CASSVGQGSGELFF.

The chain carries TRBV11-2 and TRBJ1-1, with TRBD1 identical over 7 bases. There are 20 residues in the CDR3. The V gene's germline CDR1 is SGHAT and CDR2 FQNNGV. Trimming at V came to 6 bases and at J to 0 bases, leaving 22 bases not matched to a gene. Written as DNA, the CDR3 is TGTGCCAGCAGTCCAATCAGAGGGGGCAGGGCTCCGATCATGAACACTGAAGCTTTCTTT. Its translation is CASSPIRGGRAPIMNTEAFF.

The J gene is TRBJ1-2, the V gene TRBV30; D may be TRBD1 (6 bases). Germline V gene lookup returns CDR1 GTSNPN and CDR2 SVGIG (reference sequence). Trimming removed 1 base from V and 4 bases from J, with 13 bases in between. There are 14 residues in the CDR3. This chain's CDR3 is CAWSGLGGGYGYTF. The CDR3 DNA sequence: TGTGCCTGGAGTGGACTCGGGGGCGGCTATGGCTACACCTTC.

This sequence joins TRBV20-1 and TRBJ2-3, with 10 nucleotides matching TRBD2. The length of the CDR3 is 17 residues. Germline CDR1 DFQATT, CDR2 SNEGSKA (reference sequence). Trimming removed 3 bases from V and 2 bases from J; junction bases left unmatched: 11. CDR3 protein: CSARLLAGETDTDTQYF. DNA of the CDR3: TGCAGTGCTAGGCTTCTAGCGGGGGAGACAGACACAGATACGCAGTATTTT.

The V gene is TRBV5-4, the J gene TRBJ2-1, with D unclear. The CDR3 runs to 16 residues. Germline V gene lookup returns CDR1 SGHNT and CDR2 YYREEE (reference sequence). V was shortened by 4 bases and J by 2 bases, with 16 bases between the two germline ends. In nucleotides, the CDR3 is TGTGCCAGCAGCACACCCATATCAAGTCCCTACAATGAGCAGTTCTTC. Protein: CASSTPISSPYNEQFF.

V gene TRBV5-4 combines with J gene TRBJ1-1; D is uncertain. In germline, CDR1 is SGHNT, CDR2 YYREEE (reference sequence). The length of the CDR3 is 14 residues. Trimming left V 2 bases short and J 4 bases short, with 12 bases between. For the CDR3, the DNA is TGTGCCAGCAGCTTTCACGGAGGGAGCACTGAAGCTTTCTTT. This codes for CASSFHGGSTEAFF.

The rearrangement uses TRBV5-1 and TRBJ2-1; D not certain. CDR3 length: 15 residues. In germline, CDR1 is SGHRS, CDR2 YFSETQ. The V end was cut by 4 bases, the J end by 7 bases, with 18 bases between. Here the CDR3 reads CASSPWSDGENEQFF. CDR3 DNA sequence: TGCGCCAGCAGCCCTTGGTCGGACGGTGAAAATGAGCAGTTCTTC.

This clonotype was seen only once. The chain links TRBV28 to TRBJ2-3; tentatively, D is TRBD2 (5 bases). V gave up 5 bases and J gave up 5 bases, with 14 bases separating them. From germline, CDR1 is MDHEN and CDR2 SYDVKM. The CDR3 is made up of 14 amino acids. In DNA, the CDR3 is TGTGCCAGCAGTCCATTTACTAGGGTAGATACGCAGTATTTT. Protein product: CASSPFTRVDTQYF.

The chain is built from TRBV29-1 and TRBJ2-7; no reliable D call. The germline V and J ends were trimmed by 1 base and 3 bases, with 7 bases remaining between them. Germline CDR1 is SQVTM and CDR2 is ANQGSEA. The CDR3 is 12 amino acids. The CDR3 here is CSVEGSLYEQYF. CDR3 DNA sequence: TGCAGCGTTGAAGGGTCGCTCTACGAGCAGTACTTC.

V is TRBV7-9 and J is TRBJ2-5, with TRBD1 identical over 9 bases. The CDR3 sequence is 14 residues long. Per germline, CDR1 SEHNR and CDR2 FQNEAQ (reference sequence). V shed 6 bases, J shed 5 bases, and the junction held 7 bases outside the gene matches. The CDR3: CASSKQGARETQYF. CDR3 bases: TGTGCCAGCAGTAAACAGGGGGCGCGTGAGACCCAGTACTTC.

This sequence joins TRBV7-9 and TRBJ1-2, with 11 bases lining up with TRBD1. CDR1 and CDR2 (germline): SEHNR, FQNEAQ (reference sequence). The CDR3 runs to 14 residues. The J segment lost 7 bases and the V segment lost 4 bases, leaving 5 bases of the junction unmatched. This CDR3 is CASSSGQGAFGYTF. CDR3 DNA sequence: TGTGCCAGCAGCTCCGGACAGGGGGCATTTGGCTACACCTTC.

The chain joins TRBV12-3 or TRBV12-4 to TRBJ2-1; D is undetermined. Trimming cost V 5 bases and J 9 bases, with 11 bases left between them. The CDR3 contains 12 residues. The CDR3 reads CASSRATREQFF. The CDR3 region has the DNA TGTGCCAGCAGTAGGGCTACACGTGAGCAGTTCTTC.

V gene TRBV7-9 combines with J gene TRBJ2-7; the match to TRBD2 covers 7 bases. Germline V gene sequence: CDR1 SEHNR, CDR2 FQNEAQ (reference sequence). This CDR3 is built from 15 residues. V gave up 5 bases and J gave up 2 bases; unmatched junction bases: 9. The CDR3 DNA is TGTGCCAGCAGCCCCCCCAGGGCGGGAGCCTACGAGCAGTACTTC. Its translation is CASSPPRAGAYEQYF.

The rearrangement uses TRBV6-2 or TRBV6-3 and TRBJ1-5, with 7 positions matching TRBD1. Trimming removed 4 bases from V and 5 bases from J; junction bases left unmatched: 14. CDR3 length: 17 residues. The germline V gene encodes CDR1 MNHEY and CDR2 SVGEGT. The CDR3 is CASSSPSTGNRDQPQHF. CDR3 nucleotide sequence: TGTGCCAGCAGTTCCCCTTCGACAGGGAATAGGGATCAGCCCCAGCATTTT.

This CDR3 is CASKGVGAGAINEQFF. The CDR3 coding sequence is TGTGCCAGCAAGGGTGTTGGAGCGGGGGCGATCAATGAGCAGTTCTTC. J is TRBJ2-1 and V is TRBV12-3 or TRBV12-4; TRBD2 matches 8 bases. The CDR3 loop spans 16 amino acids. Germline trimming cut 7 bases from V and 6 bases from J; bases unmatched to any gene: 14.

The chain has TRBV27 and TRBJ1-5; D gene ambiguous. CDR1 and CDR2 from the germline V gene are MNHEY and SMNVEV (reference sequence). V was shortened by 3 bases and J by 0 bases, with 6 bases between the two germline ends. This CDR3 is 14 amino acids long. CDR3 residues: CASSFWGSNQPQHF. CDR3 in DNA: TGTGCCAGCAGTTTTTGGGGTAGCAATCAGCCCCAGCATTTT.

The CDR3 DNA reads as TGTGCCAGCAGCCCCGGGGCGGGCTTTCGTAAAGATACGCAGTATTTT. Translation: CASSPGAGFRKDTQYF. V and J are TRBV7-9 and TRBJ2-3; D is tentatively TRBD1 or TRBD2 (5 bases each). V dropped 5 bases and J dropped 5 bases, with 20 bases sitting between them. The CDR3 length is 16 residues. CDR1 is SEHNR and CDR2 is FQNEAQ in the germline V gene (reference sequence). Using reference TRBV7-9 and TRBJ2-3 for the parts outside the CDR3, the full variable domain is DTGVSQNPRHKITKRGQNVTFRCDPISEHNRLYWYRQTLGQGPEFLTYFQNEAQLEKSRLLSDRFSAERPKGSFSTLEIQRTEQGDSAMYLCASSPGAGFRKDTQYFGPGTRLTVL.

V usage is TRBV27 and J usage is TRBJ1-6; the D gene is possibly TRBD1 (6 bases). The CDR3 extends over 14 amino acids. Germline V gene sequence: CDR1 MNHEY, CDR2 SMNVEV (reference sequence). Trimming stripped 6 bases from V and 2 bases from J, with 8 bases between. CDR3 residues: CASSGQPYNSPLHF. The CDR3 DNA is TGTGCCAGCAGCGGACAGCCCTATAATTCACCCCTCCACTTT.

The CDR3 protein is CASSYDSGGYEQYF. As DNA, the CDR3 is TGCGCCAGCAGTTACGACAGCGGCGGCTACGAGCAGTACTTC. The J gene is TRBJ2-7, the V gene TRBV5-1; possibly TRBD1 or TRBD2 for D (5 bases each). From germline, CDR1 is SGHRS and CDR2 YFSETQ. The V end was cut by 5 bases, the J end by 3 bases, with 15 bases between. This CDR3 spans 14 amino acids.

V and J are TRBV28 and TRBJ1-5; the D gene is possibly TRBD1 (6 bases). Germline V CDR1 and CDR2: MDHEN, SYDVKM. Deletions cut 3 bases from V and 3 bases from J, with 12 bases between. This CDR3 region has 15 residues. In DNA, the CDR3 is TGTGCCAGCAGTTTTCGGACAGCGACCAATCAGCCCCAGCATTTT. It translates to CASSFRTATNQPQHF.

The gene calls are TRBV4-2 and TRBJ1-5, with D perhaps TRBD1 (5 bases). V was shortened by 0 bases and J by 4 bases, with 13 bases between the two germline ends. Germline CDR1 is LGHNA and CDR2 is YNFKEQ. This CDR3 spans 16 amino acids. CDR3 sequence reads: CASSQDSGRLNQPQHF. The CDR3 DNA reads TGTGCCAGCAGCCAAGATTCGGGACGCCTTAATCAGCCCCAGCATTTT.

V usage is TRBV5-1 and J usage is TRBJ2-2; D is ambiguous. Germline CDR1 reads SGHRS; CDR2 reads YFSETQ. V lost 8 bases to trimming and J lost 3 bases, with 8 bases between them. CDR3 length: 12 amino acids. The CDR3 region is CASIRDTGELFF. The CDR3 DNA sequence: TGCGCCAGTATACGGGACACCGGGGAGCTGTTTTTT.